This passage covers 2 T cell receptor beta chains from one sample sequenced in a study of cytomegalovirus exposure and HLA in healthy donors. The PCR had 60 Vbeta and 13 Jbeta primers. Repertoires were generated with immunoSEQ multiplex PCR, while TCRdb's copy carries only in-frame clones and drops some. Altogether 95,000 to 150,000 clones are present, 80% being singletons, with the ten largest covering 8.9%. Sequences were obtained from PBMCs. All receptors come from a young man in good health and CMV-seropositive.

This chain joins TRBV7-9 and TRBJ1-3; D gene unclear. The V end lost 8 bases, the J end lost 3 bases, and 11 bases lay between the germline ends. The CDR3 covers 13 residues. Germline lookup yields CDR1 SEHNR and CDR2 FQNEAQ (reference sequence). The DNA of the CDR3 is TGTGCCAGCCCCGGGAACAGTGGAAACACCATATATTTT. Protein: CASPGNSGNTIYF.

V and J are TRBV6-5 and TRBJ2-7, with D maybe TRBD1 (6 bases). Between the trimmed V and J ends, which lost 5 bases and 3 bases, there was a span of 8 bases. Germline CDR1 reads MNHEY; CDR2 reads SVGAGI. The CDR3 has 12 residues. CDR3 bases: TGTGCCAGCAGTGGGGACAACTACGAGCAGTACTTC. As protein: CASSGDNYEQYF.